This T cell receptor (beta chain) comes out of a study of T cell responses to AZD1222 COVID-19 vaccine. Sequencing used immunoSEQ multiplex PCR; TCRdb keeps in-frame clones, though not all of them. In the table there are 150,000 or so clones, 90% of which are singletons. The CDR3 is made up of 13 amino acids. V shed 6 bases and J shed 3 bases, with 9 bases lying between them. Germline lookup yields CDR1 MNHEY and CDR2 SVGAGI. This clone was seen only a few times. This material consisted of peripheral blood, taken on day 0 of AZD1222 vaccination. The chain has TRBV6-5 and TRBJ2-1; D possibly corresponds to TRBD2 (6 bases). This clonotype originated in an adult in good health. The CDR3 sequence is CASSSTSYNEQFF. The CDR3 region has the DNA TGTGCCAGCAGCTCGACTAGCTACAATGAGCAGTTCTTC.